This TCR beta chain is drawn from a study of shared clonotypes between healthy human individuals. CD45RA+ naive and CD45RA-negative memory subsets were separated from CD4+ cells. Study-wide findings and caveats: Non-shared clonotypes had lower generation probabilities than those shared by all four donors.

V lost 6 bases, J lost 1 base, and 20 bases lay in between. This CDR3 is 17 amino acids long. Looked up from germline, CDR1 is LGHNA and CDR2 is YSLEER. Per the authors' pipeline: ImmunoSEQ output lacked quality scores and full-length reads, limiting matched filtering. Sequencing used immunoSEQ multiplex PCR; TCRdb keeps in-frame clones, though not all of them. The D gene and trimming were derived from the DNA, and the V and J assignments and clone size from that table. The table includes fewer than 2.5 million clones, more than 85% detected once. Points on this clone: Its cognate antigen is unknown.

The chain combines TRBV4-3 with TRBJ2-3; D tentatively reads TRBD1 or TRBD2 (5 bases each). The source of this sequence is a man between 18 and 29 years old in good health. Some clones in this sample may be carry-over from other donors' samples. Sequencing was carried out using naive CD4+ T cells from PBMCs. Subset indicated: CD45RA+ positively selected. The CDR3 DNA reads as TGCGCCAGCAGTCGAAAAGGGGAGTCGAGCGGCACAGATACGCAGTATTTT. Protein sequence: CASSRKGESSGTDTQYF.